The sequence of this T cell receptor beta chain was determined in a study of tumor-infiltrating lymphocytes in localized non-small cell lung cancer. Study-level findings and limits: No T-cell fraction difference was seen between IM1 and IM2 tumors.

Profiled with immunoSEQ multiplex PCR; TCRdb holds only in-frame clones, not every one. This table has 13,000 or so clones, about 71% appearing once. Germline values: CDR1 LNHDA, CDR2 SQIVND (reference sequence). The CDR3 extends over 17 amino acids. Trimming took off 7 bases at V and 0 bases at J, with 21 bases between the two ends. On this clone: Its antigen is undetermined.

The V gene is TRBV19, the J gene TRBJ1-1; D is possibly TRBD1 (5 bases). The source is a human donor with non-small cell lung cancer. Material for sequencing was uninvolved lung tissue not adjacent to the tumor. CDR3 sequence: CASTYRPGVHVNTEAFF. The CDR3 DNA sequence: TGTGCCAGTACTTACAGGCCGGGGGTACACGTGAACACTGAAGCTTTCTTT.